Listed below are T cell receptor beta chains from one sample, sequenced in a study of T cell responses to AZD1222 COVID-19 vaccine. Data came from immunoSEQ multiplex PCR; TCRdb stores just in-frame clones and leaves some out. The sample consists of about 130,000 clones, around 84% of them appearing once. Specimen: peripheral blood, collected on day 0 of AZD1222 vaccination. The source of these receptors is an adult in good health. CDR3s include the opening cysteine and the closing phenylalanine or tryptophan. The D gene is left open where the match is weak. Rows give clone size only sometimes, using once, few, many, or a class for an expanded clone.

cdr3_aa: CASSRGSPGANTGELFF
cdr3_nt: TGTGCCAGCTCACGAGGGTCACCGGGGGCGAACACCGGGGAGCTGTTTTTT
d_call: NA
j_call: TRBJ2-2
clone_size: NA
v_call: TRBV18

cdr3_aa: CASSVGLAPAADTQYF
cdr3_nt: TGTGCCAGCAGCGTCGGACTAGCCCCCGCAGCAGATACGCAGTATTTT
d_call: TRBD2
j_call: TRBJ2-3
clone_size: NA
v_call: TRBV9

cdr3_aa: CASTRGPGQGPFF
cdr3_nt: TGTGCCAGCACCCGAGGGCCGGGACAGGGTCCGTTTTTT
d_call: TRBD1
j_call: TRBJ2-2
clone_size: NA
v_call: TRBV28

cdr3_aa: CASSSGQGINTEAFF
cdr3_nt: TGTGCCAGCAGCTCCGGACAGGGTATCAACACTGAAGCTTTCTTT
d_call: TRBD1
j_call: TRBJ1-1
clone_size: NA
v_call: TRBV7-2

cdr3_aa: CAWSTYRNTEAFF
cdr3_nt: TGTGCCTGGAGTACATACAGGAACACTGAAGCTTTCTTT
d_call: NA
j_call: TRBJ1-1
clone_size: NA
v_call: TRBV30

cdr3_aa: CASSRRMNTEAFF
cdr3_nt: TGTGCCAGCAGCCGACGTATGAACACTGAAGCTTTCTTT
d_call: NA
j_call: TRBJ1-1
clone_size: NA
v_call: TRBV7-8

cdr3_aa: CSVEKRPYGYTF
cdr3_nt: TGCAGCGTTGAGAAGAGGCCCTATGGCTACACCTTC
d_call: NA
j_call: TRBJ1-2
clone_size: once
v_call: TRBV29-1

cdr3_aa: CSVQQNSYEQYF
cdr3_nt: TGCAGCGTTCAACAGAACTCCTACGAGCAGTACTTC
d_call: NA
j_call: TRBJ2-7
clone_size: once
v_call: TRBV29-1

cdr3_aa: CASSRDPGTGTEAFF
cdr3_nt: TGTGCCAGCAGTCGAGACCCGGGGACCGGCACTGAAGCTTTCTTT
d_call: NA
j_call: TRBJ1-1
clone_size: NA
v_call: TRBV7-3

cdr3_aa: CASSFQQGTSYEQYF
cdr3_nt: TGTGCCAGCAGCTTCCAACAGGGAACATCCTACGAGCAGTACTTC
d_call: NA
j_call: TRBJ2-7
clone_size: NA
v_call: TRBV7-2

cdr3_aa: CASSPEPSNTGELFF
cdr3_nt: TGCGCCAGCAGCCCAGAGCCTTCGAACACCGGGGAGCTGTTTTTT
d_call: NA
j_call: TRBJ2-2
clone_size: NA
v_call: TRBV4-1

cdr3_aa: CASSQRNTLNTGELFF
cdr3_nt: TGTGCCAGCAGCCAAAGAAACACTCTCAACACCGGGGAGCTGTTTTTT
d_call: NA
j_call: TRBJ2-2
clone_size: NA
v_call: TRBV3-1/TRBV3-2

cdr3_aa: CASSFLGTGRDTEAFF
cdr3_nt: TGCGCCAGCAGCTTTCTCGGGACAGGGAGGGACACTGAAGCTTTCTTT
d_call: TRBD1
j_call: TRBJ1-1
clone_size: NA
v_call: TRBV5-1

cdr3_aa: CASRVGSTEAFF
cdr3_nt: TGTGCCAGCAGGGTGGGTAGCACTGAAGCTTTCTTT
d_call: NA
j_call: TRBJ1-1
clone_size: NA
v_call: TRBV28

cdr3_aa: CASSHGLTGENEKLFF
cdr3_nt: TGTGCCAGCAGCCACGGCTTGACAGGGGAAAATGAAAAACTGTTTTTT
d_call: TRBD1
j_call: TRBJ1-4
clone_size: NA
v_call: TRBV28

cdr3_aa: CAWSGSLNQPQHF
cdr3_nt: TGTGCCTGGTCCGGGAGCCTAAATCAGCCCCAGCATTTT
d_call: NA
j_call: TRBJ1-5
clone_size: NA
v_call: TRBV30

cdr3_aa: CASSLRGGYTF
cdr3_nt: TGTGCCAGCAGCTTGCGGGGGGGCTACACCTTC
d_call: NA
j_call: TRBJ1-2
clone_size: NA
v_call: TRBV5-4

cdr3_aa: CASSFQGRVNTEAFF
cdr3_nt: TGCGCCAGCAGCTTCCAGGGGAGGGTGAACACTGAAGCTTTCTTT
d_call: NA
j_call: TRBJ1-1
clone_size: NA
v_call: TRBV5-1

cdr3_aa: CASSQEGTGSSGNTIYF
cdr3_nt: TGCGCCAGCAGCCAGGAGGGGACAGGGAGCTCTGGAAACACCATATATTTT
d_call: TRBD1
j_call: TRBJ1-3
clone_size: NA
v_call: TRBV5-1

cdr3_aa: CASSVSGGSPNTEAFF
cdr3_nt: TGTGCCAGCAGCGTAAGTGGTGGGTCCCCGAACACTGAAGCTTTCTTT
d_call: NA
j_call: TRBJ1-1
clone_size: NA
v_call: TRBV9

cdr3_aa: CASSQEARLGRTDTQYF
cdr3_nt: TGCGCCAGCAGCCAAGAGGCCCGTCTAGGACGCACAGATACGCAGTATTTT
d_call: NA
j_call: TRBJ2-3
clone_size: NA
v_call: TRBV4-1

cdr3_aa: CASSRNRVHF
cdr3_nt: TGTGCCAGCAGCCGTAACCGAGTTCACTTT
d_call: NA
j_call: TRBJ1-6
clone_size: NA
v_call: TRBV28

cdr3_aa: CASSPGTGENSPLHF
cdr3_nt: TGTGCCAGCTCACCGGGGACAGGGGAGAATTCACCCCTCCACTTT
d_call: TRBD1
j_call: TRBJ1-6
clone_size: NA
v_call: TRBV18

cdr3_aa: CASSLRGQGGSDTQYF
cdr3_nt: TGTGCCAGCAGCTTAAGGGGGCAGGGTGGCTCAGATACGCAGTATTTT
d_call: NA
j_call: TRBJ2-3
clone_size: NA
v_call: TRBV7-3

cdr3_aa: CASSLDPLTFF
cdr3_nt: TGTGCCAGCAGCTTAGACCCCTTGACTTTCTTT
d_call: NA
j_call: TRBJ1-1
clone_size: NA
v_call: TRBV11-2

cdr3_aa: CASSLDRGGEGAQYF
cdr3_nt: TGTGCCAGCAGCCTAGACAGGGGCGGCGAGGGGGCCCAGTACTTC
d_call: TRBD1
j_call: TRBJ2-5
clone_size: NA
v_call: TRBV6-5

cdr3_aa: CATGQPNTGELFF
cdr3_nt: TGTGCCACAGGACAGCCCAACACCGGGGAGCTGTTTTTT
d_call: NA
j_call: TRBJ2-2
clone_size: NA
v_call: TRBV27

cdr3_aa: CASSQGQYTNSPLHF
cdr3_nt: TGTGCCAGCAGCCAGGGACAGTACACTAATTCACCCCTCCACTTT
d_call: TRBD1
j_call: TRBJ1-6
clone_size: NA
v_call: TRBV3-1/TRBV3-2

cdr3_aa: CASSPSRGGDNSPLHF
cdr3_nt: TGCGCCAGCAGCCCCTCCCGTGGAGGGGATAATTCACCCCTCCACTTT
d_call: NA
j_call: TRBJ1-6
clone_size: NA
v_call: TRBV4-1

cdr3_aa: CASSSLAPGKVDEQYF
cdr3_nt: TGTGCCAGCAGTAGCTTGGCCCCGGGTAAGGTTGACGAGCAGTACTTC
d_call: NA
j_call: TRBJ2-7
clone_size: NA
v_call: TRBV2

cdr3_aa: CASGSSIAKNIQYF
cdr3_nt: TGTGCCAGCGGATCGTCTATAGCCAAAAACATTCAGTACTTC
d_call: NA
j_call: TRBJ2-4
clone_size: NA
v_call: TRBV28